The sequence of this T cell receptor beta chain was determined in a study of cytomegalovirus exposure and HLA in healthy donors. Findings and limits, study-wide: There were several of the most significant clusters that appeared linked to common viral pathogens in a later analysis. The study assumed roughly uniform donor sequencing depth for presence/absence analyses.

PCR was performed using 60 Vbeta and 13 Jbeta primers. Sequenced by immunoSEQ multiplex PCR; TCRdb stores in-frame clones only, minus some. The sample shows 50,000 or so clones, 65% to 80% of them seen only once. Germline V gene lookup returns CDR1 MNHNS and CDR2 SASEGT. Between the trimmed V and J ends, which lost 6 bases and 7 bases, there was a span of 4 bases. The CDR3 runs to 10 residues. A note on this clone: Its antigen is not identified.

The sequencing sample was made of PBMCs. This receptor was taken from a man between 35 and 55 years old in good health and CMV-seropositive. This rearrangement joins TRBV6-1 to TRBJ2-1; D is ambiguous. The DNA for the CDR3 is TGTGCCAGCAGGAGAAATGAGCAGTTCTTC. This codes for CASRRNEQFF.